The clone carrying this TCR beta chain was detected once. What it recognizes is unknown. The ends were cut back, 0 bases at V and 9 bases at J, with 8 bases in the middle. This CDR3 spans 12 amino acids. The data were obtained in a study of blood T cells in healthy people across ages. Combining a sample-barcoded 5' primer with a J-beta primer mix, a second PCR ran for roughly 6 to 11 cycles. TCRdb reprocessed the 5' RACE reads with MiXCR, giving one entry per CDR3 protein. The data contain about 1 million distinct CDR3 sequences, 35% to 50% of them singletons. Study-wide findings and caveats: Investigators viewed diversity estimates from one million T cells as underestimates, the study reported.

The receptor was isolated from an older woman in good health. The specimen sequenced was blood. The chain links TRBV12-3 or TRBV12-4 to TRBJ1-2; D call uncertain. Here the CDR3 reads CASSLATESYTF. The CDR3 DNA sequence: TGTGCCAGCAGTTTAGCCACAGAGAGCTACACCTTC.